This T cell receptor (beta chain) was recorded in a study of shared clonotypes between healthy human individuals. Losses at the gene ends were 8 bases for V and 6 bases for J; bases not matched to a gene: 13. Germline CDR1 MDHEN, CDR2 SYDVKM. The CDR3 has 16 residues. Assay: immunoSEQ multiplex PCR; the TCRdb copy retains only in-frame clones and omits some. Of some 600,000 clones listed, approximately 96% are singletons. Cells designated naive CD8 were CD45RO-negative and were positively selected for CCR7, with terminally differentiated effector memory CD45RA+ cells excluded. Adult donors, all healthy and HIV-negative, had no recent acute infections or vaccinations.

The chain has TRBV28 and TRBJ2-3, with 11 bases lining up with TRBD2. What was sequenced was naive CD8+ T cells sorted from blood. The TCR originated in a woman under 40 in good health. The CDR3 sequence: CASASGRNVVYDTQYF. In DNA, the CDR3 is TGTGCCAGCGCTAGCGGGAGGAACGTCGTCTACGATACGCAGTATTTT. The variable domain in full, completed from reference TRBV28 and TRBJ2-3, reads DVKVTQSSRYLVKRTGEKVFLECVQDMDHENMFWYRQDPGLGLRLIYFSYDVKMKEKGDIPEGYSVSREKKERFSLILESASTNQTSMYLCASASGRNVVYDTQYFGPGTRLTVL.